This TCR beta chain was sequenced during a study of blood T cell repertoires in COVID-19 (dated by TCRdb to 2019 to 2021). Context from the whole study: The collaborator samples originated in the United States, Italy and Spain and spanned the acute and convalescent phases of COVID-19. The material from the prospective study consisted of cDNA or gDNA derived from T cells, B-cell-depleted T cells, or PBMCs. A freely available public database, intended as a resource for researchers studying the immune response to SARS-CoV-2, is where the repertoires were released. Samples were obtained from the ongoing ImmuneRACE study (first 160 participants) and from roughly 1,300 subjects provided by 6 global collaborators. A de-identified subject ID, COVID-19 status, age in years and sex were almost always included in the sample metadata. Deeply sampled blood TCRbeta repertoires from subjects exposed to, actively infected with, or recovered from COVID-19 were included in the dataset. Where available, HLA class I and class II types were taken from metadata supplied by the sample provider and were not determined by assay-based typing. What the research found in general, with its limitations: The amount of clinical and demographic metadata varied by source and participant and was provided uncurated.

Collaborating institutions collected whole blood in K2EDTA tubes following their own protocols. For TCRbeta analysis, collaborators shipped samples in one of three forms: frozen whole blood, isolated PBMCs, or DNA extracted from either of those sample types. A remark on this clone: This clone's antigen is unknown. Within one base of it there is no much larger clone, and no base qualities were kept.

Cut back by 1 base and 3 bases, the V and J ends lie 11 bases apart. The CDR3 starts with the cysteine, ends with the phenylalanine, and has 14 residues. Only the CDR3 region is kept as DNA, spanning 42 bases read in frame from base 1. CDR1 and CDR2, per the germline V gene, are SGHTS and YDEGEE. TCRbeta CDR3 regions were amplified from genomic DNA by means of the immunoSEQ Assay, a bias-controlled multiplex PCR. The paper's processing steps were these. Nucleated cell counts per sample were estimated from amplification of reference gene primers within the assay. To quantify the absolute abundance of each unique TCRbeta CDR3 rearrangement, sequence reads were collapsed and filtered. Productive Simpson clonality was computed per sample as the square root of Simpson's diversity index over productive rearrangements. TCRdb provides this immuneACCESS table in a form limited to in-frame rearrangements. Some clones are lacking; in checked studies, under half of them reflect an unresolved V gene, and why the rest are absent is not known. The DNA was the basis for D and trimming; V, J and clone size are from that table. For this sample there are about 180,000 clones; roughly nine tenths appear just once. Approximately 2.9% of the sample is taken by the ten largest.

The receptor was isolated from a woman aged 25 to 45 with active or convalescent COVID-19. The V gene is TRBV5-8 and the J gene is TRBJ2-7, and perhaps TRBD1 as D gene, on 6 matching bases. Material for sequencing was peripheral blood. The DNA is TGTGCCAGCAGCTTGCTGGCAGGGGACTACGAGCAGTACTTC. Its protein is CASSLLAGDYEQYF.